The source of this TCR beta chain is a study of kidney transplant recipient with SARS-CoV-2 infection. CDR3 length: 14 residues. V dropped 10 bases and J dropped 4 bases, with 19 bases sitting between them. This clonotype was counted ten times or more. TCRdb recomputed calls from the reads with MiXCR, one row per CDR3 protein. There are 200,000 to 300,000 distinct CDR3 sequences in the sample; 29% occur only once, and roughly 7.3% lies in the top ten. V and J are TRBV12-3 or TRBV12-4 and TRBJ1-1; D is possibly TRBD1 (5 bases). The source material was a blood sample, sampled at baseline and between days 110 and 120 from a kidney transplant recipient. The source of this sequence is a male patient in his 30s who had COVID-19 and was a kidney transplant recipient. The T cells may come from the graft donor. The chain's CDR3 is CATTLWGTGTEAFF. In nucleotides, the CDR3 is TGTGCCACCACACTCTGGGGGACGGGCACTGAAGCTTTCTTT.